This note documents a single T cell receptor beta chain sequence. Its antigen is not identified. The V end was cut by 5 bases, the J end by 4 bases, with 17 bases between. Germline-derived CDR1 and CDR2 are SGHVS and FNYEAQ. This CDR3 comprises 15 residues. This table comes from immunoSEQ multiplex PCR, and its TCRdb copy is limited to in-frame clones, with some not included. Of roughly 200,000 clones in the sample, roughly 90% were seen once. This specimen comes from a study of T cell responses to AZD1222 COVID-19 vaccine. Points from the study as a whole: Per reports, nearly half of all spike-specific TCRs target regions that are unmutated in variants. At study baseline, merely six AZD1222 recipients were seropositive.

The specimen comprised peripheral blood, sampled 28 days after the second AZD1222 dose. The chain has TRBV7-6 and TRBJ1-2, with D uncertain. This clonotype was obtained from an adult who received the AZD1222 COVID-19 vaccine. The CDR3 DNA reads TGTGCCAGCAGCCCCGGGAACCCGGGGAGCTATGGCTACACCTTC. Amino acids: CASSPGNPGSYGYTF.